This T cell receptor (beta chain) derives from a study of T cells in Graves' hyperthyroidism and ophthalmopathy. RNA transcripts were the template for amplifying TCR beta CDR3 regions. With the HTBI primer set, the TCR CDR3 went through a first round of RT-PCR. From the multiplex PCR reads, TCRdb called clonotypes with MiXCR, one entry per CDR3 protein. Among more than 45,000 distinct CDR3 sequences listed, roughly 50% were seen once. Ophthalmopathy patients had Clinical Activity Score at least 3, NOSPECS grade at least 4, duration under 3 months. Exclusion of a patient resulted from uncontrolled infection, other autoimmune disease, pregnancy or lactation. In germline, CDR1 is ENHRY, CDR2 SYGVKD. The CDR3 contains 8 residues when both ends are counted. To note about this clonotype: Given the absence of the conserved phenylalanine or tryptophan at the CDR3 end, a read error is likely. The limits of the CDR3 on the DNA are not certain, so only TCRdb's listed CDR3 is given.

The chain joins TRBV10-3 to TRBJ2-6; the listed D gene, TRBD1, was not tested against the DNA. This clonotype originated in a woman in her twenties or thirties with Graves' ophthalmopathy. Sequencing was performed on blood. The CDR3 here is CAISGNDR.